The clone carrying this TCR beta chain showed up many times. The data stem from a study of regulatory T cells in long-lasting Graves disease. Through Arm-PCR of CDR3 regions and iRepertoire HTBI primers, TCR beta libraries were built. MiXCR, applied by TCRdb to the multiplex PCR reads, yields one record per CDR3 protein. The sample shows 550,000 or so distinct CDR3 sequences, around 12% of them seen only once. Stated time point: newly diagnosed GD, antithyroid drugs for less than 3 months. Extracted RNA from PBMCs served as the source of the TCR library. The EDTA tubes were filled with approximately 10 milliliters of drawn peripheral blood. The sample was also linked to a second study, of T cells in Graves' hyperthyroidism and ophthalmopathy.

The sequence was obtained from a woman younger than 45 with Graves disease. Sequenced material: peripheral blood mononuclear cells (PBMCs), taken at new diagnosis, from a patient treated with antithyroid drugs.

CDR3 sequence reads: CASSYPRDRGIWTEAFF. The CDR3 coding sequence is TGTGCCAGCAGTTACCCCCGGGACAGGGGGATTTGGACTGAAGCTTTCTTT. The genes are TRBV6-2 or TRBV6-3 and TRBJ1-1; 11 bases match TRBD1. V trimming: 2 bases; J trimming: 5 bases; junction bases outside the gene matches: 10. The CDR3 sequence is 17 residues long. Looked up from germline, CDR1 is MNHEY and CDR2 is SVGEGT.